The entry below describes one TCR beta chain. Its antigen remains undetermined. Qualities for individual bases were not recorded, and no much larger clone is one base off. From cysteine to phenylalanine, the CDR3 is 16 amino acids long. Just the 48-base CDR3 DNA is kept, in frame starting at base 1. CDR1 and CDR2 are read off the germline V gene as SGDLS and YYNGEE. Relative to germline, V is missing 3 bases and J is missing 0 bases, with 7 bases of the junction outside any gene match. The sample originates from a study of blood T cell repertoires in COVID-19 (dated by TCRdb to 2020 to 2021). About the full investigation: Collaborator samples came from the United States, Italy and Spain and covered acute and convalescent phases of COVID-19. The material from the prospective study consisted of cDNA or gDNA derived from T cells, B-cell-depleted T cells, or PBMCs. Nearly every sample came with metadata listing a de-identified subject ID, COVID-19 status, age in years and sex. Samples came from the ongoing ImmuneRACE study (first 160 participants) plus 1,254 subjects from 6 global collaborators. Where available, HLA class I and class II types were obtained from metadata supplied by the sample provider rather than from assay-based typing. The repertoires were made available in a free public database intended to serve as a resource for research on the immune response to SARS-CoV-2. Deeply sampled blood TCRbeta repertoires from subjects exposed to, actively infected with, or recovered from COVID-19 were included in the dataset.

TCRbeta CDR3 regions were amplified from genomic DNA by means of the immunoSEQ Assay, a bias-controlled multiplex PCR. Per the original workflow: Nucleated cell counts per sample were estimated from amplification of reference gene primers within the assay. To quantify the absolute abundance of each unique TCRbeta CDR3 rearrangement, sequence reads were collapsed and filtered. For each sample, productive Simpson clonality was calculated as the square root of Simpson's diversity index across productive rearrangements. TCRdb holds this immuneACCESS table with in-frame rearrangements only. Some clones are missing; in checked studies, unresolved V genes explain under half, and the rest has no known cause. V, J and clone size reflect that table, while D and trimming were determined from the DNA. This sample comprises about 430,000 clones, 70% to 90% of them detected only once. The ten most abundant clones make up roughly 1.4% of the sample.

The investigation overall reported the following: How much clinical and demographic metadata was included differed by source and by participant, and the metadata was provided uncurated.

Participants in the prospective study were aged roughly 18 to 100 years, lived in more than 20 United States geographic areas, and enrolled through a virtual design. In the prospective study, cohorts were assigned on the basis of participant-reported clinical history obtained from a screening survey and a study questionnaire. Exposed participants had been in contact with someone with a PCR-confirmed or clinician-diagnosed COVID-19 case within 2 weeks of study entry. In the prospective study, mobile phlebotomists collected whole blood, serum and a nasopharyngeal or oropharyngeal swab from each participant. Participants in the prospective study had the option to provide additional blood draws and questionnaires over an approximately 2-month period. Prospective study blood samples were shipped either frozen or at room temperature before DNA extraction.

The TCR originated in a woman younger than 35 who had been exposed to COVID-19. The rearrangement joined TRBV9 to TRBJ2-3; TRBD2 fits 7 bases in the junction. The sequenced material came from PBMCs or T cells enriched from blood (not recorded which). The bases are TGTGCCAGCAGCGGACTAGCCATGACTAGCACAGATACGCAGTATTTT. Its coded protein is CASSGLAMTSTDTQYF.